This T cell receptor (beta chain) was observed in a study of CD8 T cells in Susac syndrome. Notes on this clonotype: Its specificity is unknown.

Germline V lookup: CDR1 MGHDK, CDR2 SYGVNS. This CDR3 comprises 16 residues. V was cut by 2 bases and J by 1 base, with 9 bases left in between. RNA totalling roughly 0.45 to 1 ug underwent reverse transcription with random hexamers. The CDR3 of TCR beta was amplified by immunoSEQ multiplex PCR across 54 Vbeta and 13 Jbeta. Each CDR3 protein is one row after TCRdb ran MiXCR on the immunoSEQ multiplex PCR reads. The sample consists of a few hundred thousand distinct CDR3 sequences, 70% to 90% of them appearing once. In blood CD8+ and CD4+ T cells, TCR beta underwent sequencing. Regarding the study as a whole: As acknowledged by the study, its TCR sequencing and HLA analysis included a relatively small number of individuals.

The specimen sequenced was CD8+ T cells from PBMCs. This rearrangement joins TRBV25-1 to TRBJ2-6; possible D gene TRBD1, 5 bases. The TCR comes from a human donor with multiple sclerosis. In DNA form, the CDR3 reads TGTGCCAGCAGTGAACTCTCAGGGTCTGGGGCCAACGTCCTGACTTTC. It yields the protein CASSELSGSGANVLTF.